Sequencing of this T cell receptor (beta chain) was carried out in a study of CD8 T cells in Susac syndrome (dated by TCRdb to between 2018 and 2021). In the study overall: The study used repertoire sequencing to test whether antigen drove CD8+ T cell activation and differentiation in Susac syndrome. General findings and caveats noted by the study authors: The study acknowledged that relatively few individuals were included in the TCR sequencing and HLA analysis.

RNA was extracted with the RNeasy kit and about 0.45 to 1 ug was reverse transcribed using random hexamers. The immunoSEQ multiplex PCR assay, covering 54 Vbeta and 13 Jbeta segments, was used to amplify TCR beta CDR3 regions. PCR amplification bias was corrected using a synthetic template baseline for primer optimization and computational correction. The paper's processing steps were these. Reads were annotated to V, D and J genes per IMGT and analyzed with immunoSEQ Analyzer, keeping only productive sequences. Clonality was computed as one minus Shannon entropy normalized by log2 of the number of productive unique sequences. For each patient and control, public and private clones were evaluated within the 100 most prevalent clones. Clones were defined as Susac-specific if absent from the healthy and MS cohorts, from roughly 1,100 published viral clones and from other ImmuneACCESS disease sequences. TCRdb reanalyzed the raw reads on its own, using fastp at Q25 for trimming and MiXCR for clone calling, and kept in-frame beta chains. Merged by CDR3 protein, the rows form single entries marked with the most common genes and DNA. TCRdb, not the authors, supplied the V and J calls. This sample gives 200,000 or so distinct CDR3 sequences in total; over 90% of them show up just once. The ten top clones hold approximately 0.093% of the sample.

High-throughput TCR beta sequencing profiled peripheral blood CD8+ and CD4+ T cells from healthy donors, Susac syndrome patients and multiple sclerosis patients. The multiple sclerosis controls were treatment-naive patients whose relapsing-remitting disease, either stable or active, fulfilled the revised McDonald criteria. Bulk CD8+ and CD4+ T cells were purified by magnetic negative isolation, while CD8+ TEMRA cells were enriched using FACS. Blood was collected in EDTA tubes and processed within 24 hours, with PBMCs isolated through density gradient centrifugation. PBMCs destined for TCR sequencing were cryopreserved in liquid nitrogen and later thawed in a 37 °C water bath. A purity of at least 90% was achieved for sorted or isolated CD4+, CD8+ and CD8+ TEMRA cells. The CDR3 numbers 10 residues from cysteine through phenylalanine. Just the 30-base CDR3 DNA is kept, in frame starting at base 1. For CDR1 and CDR2, the germline V gene lists SNHLY and FYNNEI. The trim is 1 base for V and 6 bases for J, with a gap of 1 base between the germline ends.

Concerning this clonotype itself: Which antigen it targets is not known. Base quality data are lacking; no much larger clone is found one base away.

This sequence originates from a human donor with multiple sclerosis. The V gene is TRBV2 and the J gene is TRBJ2-7; the D gene identity is not certain. The sequenced material came from CD4+ T cells from PBMCs. The DNA sequence is TGTGCCAGCAGTGAAGGCGAGCAGTACTTC. Its protein is CASSEGEQYF.